The 29 T cell receptor beta chains below were found in one sample sequenced in a study of blood T cells in healthy people across ages. Primers used in a second PCR of roughly 6 to 11 cycles were a sample-barcoded 5' primer and a J-beta primer mix. TCRdb used MiXCR to reprocess the 5' RACE reads, holding one entry per CDR3 protein. The table has over 1,300,000 distinct CDR3 sequences, approximately 59% seen once; the top ten hold 6.7%. Sequenced input: blood. The origin of the receptors is a man between 18 and 29 years old in good health.

V usage is TRBV4-1 and J usage is TRBJ2-4; tentatively, D is TRBD1 (5 bases). The better agreement between TRBJ2-7 and the DNA end casts doubt on the J call. The CDR3 sequence is 18 residues long. From germline, CDR1 is MGHRA and CDR2 YSYEKL. The CDR3 region has the DNA TGCGCCAGCAGCCACAAGGGGTCGAAGGGGTACACTTTCTACGAGCAGTACTTC. It encodes CASSHKGSKGYTFYEQYF.

The gene calls are TRBV4-1 and TRBJ1-5; 8 bases are shared with TRBD1. Germline V gene lookup returns CDR1 MGHRA and CDR2 YSYEKL. J lost 5 bases, V lost 0 bases, and 6 bases had no gene match. The CDR3 has 16 amino acids. The CDR3, as DNA: TGCGCCAGCAGCCAAGATGGGACGACAGGGGATCAGCCCCAGCATTTT. Encoded protein: CASSQDGTTGDQPQHF.

The CDR3 loop reads CAISEPRMGQGYGYTF. The CDR3 nucleotides are TGTGCCATCAGTGAGCCCCGTATGGGACAGGGATATGGCTACACCTTC. This chain uses TRBV10-3 with TRBJ1-2; TRBD1 matches at 9 bases. Germline V gene lookup returns CDR1 ENHRY and CDR2 SYGVKD. The CDR3 length is 16 residues. The junction had 9 bases not matched to a gene; V was cut back by 2 bases and J by 5 bases.

The chain recombines TRBV5-1 with TRBJ2-7, with TRBD2 as a possible D gene (7 bases). The CDR3 runs 15 residues. The V end lost 2 bases, the J end lost 3 bases, and 15 bases lay between the germline ends. CDR1 and CDR2 from the germline V gene are SGHRS and YFSETQ. The CDR3 DNA sequence: TGCGCCAGCAGCTTCAGCAGGGGAGGGGACTACGAGCAGTACTTC. Translation gives CASSFSRGGDYEQYF.

The rearrangement uses TRBV7-2 and TRBJ2-7; 9 bases align to TRBD1. Germline CDR1 and CDR2: SGHTA and FQGNSA. The V and J ends lost 6 bases and 7 bases, in that order; junction bases with no gene match: 10. The CDR3 length is 14 residues. CDR3 nucleotide sequence: TGTGCCAGCAGTGAAAGACAGGGGGTGGGGGAGCAGTACTTC. Its translation: CASSERQGVGEQYF.

The gene calls are TRBV20-1 and TRBJ1-2, with D possibly TRBD1 on 5 matching bases. The CDR3 loop spans 14 amino acids. V dropped 3 bases and J dropped 5 bases, with 16 bases sitting between them. Germline assignment: CDR1 DFQATT and CDR2 SNEGSKA (reference sequence). The CDR3 sequence is CSAREKGTGYGYTF. The CDR3 nucleotides read TGCAGTGCTAGGGAAAAAGGGACGGGATATGGCTACACCTTC.

This clonotype was counted between two and nine times. CDR3 nucleotide sequence: TGCAGTGCTACCCTACTACGCGGAGAGACCCAGTACTTC. This codes for CSATLLRGETQYF. The chain combines TRBV20-1 with TRBJ2-5, with D hard to call. The V and J ends lost 4 bases and 4 bases respectively, with 13 bases between them. The length of the CDR3 is 13 residues. The germline gives CDR1 DFQATT, CDR2 SNEGSKA (reference sequence).

The genes are TRBV3-1 and TRBJ2-5, with no clear D. The J call is doubtful: the DNA matches TRBJ2-7 better. CDR3 size: 14 residues. CDR1 is LGHDT and CDR2 is YNNKEL in the germline V gene (reference sequence). CDR3 DNA sequence: TGTGCCAGCAGCCAGGAGATCACCTACGGCGAGCAGTACTTC. This sequence encodes CASSQEITYGEQYF.

In its sample, this clonotype was seen a few times. The chain recombines TRBV6-2 or TRBV6-3 with TRBJ2-7, with 8 bases matching TRBD2. CDR1 and CDR2 (germline): MNHEY, SVGEGT. V dropped 6 bases and J dropped 2; count of bases not matched to a gene: 9. CDR3 length equals 15 residues. The CDR3 nucleotides are TGTGCCAGCAGAAGCCGCGGGAGGACACCCTACGAGCAGTACTTC. As protein: CASRSRGRTPYEQYF.

V gene TRBV27 combines with J gene TRBJ2-3; D is ambiguous. The CDR3 spans 16 residues. CDR1 and CDR2 from the germline V gene are MNHEY and SMNVEV (reference sequence). V was clipped by 3 bases and J by 0 bases, with 13 bases between them. The CDR3 loop is CASSLGVTVSTDTQYF. CDR3 DNA: TGTGCCAGCAGTTTGGGCGTGACGGTGAGCACAGATACGCAGTATTTT.

This clonotype showed up just a few times. The CDR3 protein is CSARVYKGTGGGYEQYF. Written as DNA, the CDR3 is TGCAGTGCTAGAGTCTACAAGGGGACAGGGGGGGGATACGAGCAGTACTTC. The chain links TRBV20-1 to TRBJ2-7; 11 positions match TRBD1. Germline V gene lookup returns CDR1 DFQATT and CDR2 SNEGSKA (reference sequence). This CDR3 has 17 amino acids. The trim removed 1 base at V and 4 bases at J, leaving 12 bases unmatched.

V is TRBV6-6 and J is TRBJ1-1, with D maybe TRBD1 (6 bases). This CDR3 has 15 amino acids. CDR1 is MNHNY, CDR2 SVGAGI, per germline (reference sequence). Trimming pared 6 bases from V and 2 bases from J, leaving 16 bases between. The CDR3 nucleotides read TGTGCCAGCAGCACAGGGAAGACTGGTAACACTGAAGCTTTCTTT. It translates to CASSTGKTGNTEAFF.

The genes are TRBV20-1 and TRBJ2-1; a possible D gene is TRBD2 (6 bases). The germline V gene encodes CDR1 DFQATT and CDR2 SNEGSKA (reference sequence). V lost 3 bases and J 10 bases, leaving 16 bases between the germline ends. This CDR3 has 13 amino acids. The CDR3 sequence is CSARVATSREQFF. The CDR3 coding sequence is TGCAGTGCTAGGGTGGCGACTAGTCGGGAGCAGTTCTTC.

The J gene is TRBJ2-3, the V gene TRBV12-3 or TRBV12-4; 8 nucleotides line up with TRBD1. This CDR3 has 17 residues. V was clipped by 4 bases and J by 6 bases; unmatched bases: 15. The CDR3 DNA is TGTGCCAGCAGTTCAGACCAGGGGGCGTTATCTTCGGATACGCAGTATTTT. It yields the protein CASSSDQGALSSDTQYF.

The chain is built from TRBV20-1 and TRBJ2-3; 8 bases agree with TRBD2. The junction had 6 bases not matched to a gene; V was cut back by 4 bases and J by 3 bases. Per germline, CDR1 DFQATT and CDR2 SNEGSKA (reference sequence). This CDR3 is 14 amino acids long. The CDR3 loop reads CSATLSGATDTQYF. The CDR3 nucleotides read TGCAGTGCTACCCTTAGCGGGGCGACAGATACGCAGTATTTT.

V gene TRBV20-1 combines with J gene TRBJ2-3, with a possible D match to TRBD1 (6 bases). Germline V lookup: CDR1 DFQATT, CDR2 SNEGSKA (reference sequence). Trimming stripped 4 bases from V and 7 bases from J, with 15 bases between. There are 13 residues in the CDR3. Here the CDR3 reads CSAIRQERNTQYF. The CDR3 DNA reads TGCAGTGCTATCCGACAGGAGCGGAATACGCAGTATTTT.

This clonotype was detected once. A junction end diverges from the germline sequence, so it may reflect a read error. The V and J genes are TRBV10-2 and TRBJ2-7; no clear D. Germline V lookup: CDR1 WSHSY, CDR2 SAAADI. CDR3 size: 13 residues. CDR3 loop: CAGSESNPYEQYF. CDR3 DNA sequence: TGCGCCGGCAGTGAGTCTAACCCCTACGAGCAGTACTTC.

The chain joins TRBV24-1 to TRBJ2-2, with TRBD2 identical over 7 bases. The CDR3 runs to 16 residues. V lost 2 bases, J lost 2 bases, and 4 bases stayed unmatched. CDR1 is KGHDR and CDR2 is SFDVKD in the germline V gene. The CDR3 is CATSDSSGRNTGELFF. For the CDR3, the DNA is TGTGCCACCAGTGATTCTAGCGGCCGTAACACCGGGGAGCTGTTTTTT.

This clonotype has just a few counts. The genes are TRBV5-5 and TRBJ2-3, with 7 bases fitting TRBD2. The CDR3 covers 15 residues. J lost 2 bases, V lost 3 bases, and 6 bases had no gene match. Germline loops: CDR1 SGHKS, CDR2 YYEKEE (reference sequence). The chain's CDR3 is CASSSSGPITDTQYF. As DNA, the CDR3 is TGTGCCAGCAGCTCTAGCGGACCGATCACAGATACGCAGTATTTT.

This sequence joins TRBV5-5 and TRBJ1-1; D is possibly TRBD1 (6 bases). Trimming stripped 6 bases from V and 7 bases from J, with 22 bases between. Germline V gene lookup returns CDR1 SGHKS and CDR2 YYEKEE (reference sequence). The CDR3 runs to 15 residues. The CDR3 region is CASTTWSGGGFEAFF. CDR3 in DNA: TGTGCCAGCACCACTTGGTCCGGGGGGGGCTTTGAAGCTTTCTTT.

This clonotype was counted only a few times. This chain links TRBV6-5 with TRBJ2-2; D gene unclear. In germline, CDR1 is MNHEY, CDR2 SVGAGI. The CDR3 length is 13 residues. Trimming removed 3 bases at V and 2 bases at J, with 4 bases between. CDR3 nucleotides: TGTGCCAGCAGTTATACTAACACCGGGGAGCTGTTTTTT. This sequence encodes CASSYTNTGELFF.

The V gene is TRBV11-2, the J gene TRBJ2-3, with 12 positions matching TRBD2. The CDR3 extends over 17 amino acids. Germline-derived CDR1 and CDR2 are SGHAT and FQNNGV. Trimming took 5 bases from V and 2 from J; bases not matched to a gene: 8. The chain's CDR3 is CASSLGTSGHDTDTQYF. CDR3 nucleotides: TGTGCCAGCAGCCTCGGGACTAGCGGGCACGACACAGATACGCAGTATTTT.

The chain is built from TRBV3-1 and TRBJ2-5; 10 bases are shared with TRBD2. Germline CDR1 is LGHDT and CDR2 is YNNKEL (reference sequence). Trimming took 1 base from V and 11 from J; bases not matched to a gene: 13. This CDR3 is 16 amino acids long. The CDR3 spells CASSQGGAGGPNEQYF. The CDR3 nucleotides are TGTGCCAGCAGCCAAGGGGGAGCGGGAGGGCCCAATGAGCAGTACTTC.

The chain joins TRBV4-3 to TRBJ2-7; D is unclear. This CDR3 has 14 residues. Germline CDR1 is LGHNA and CDR2 is YSLEER. Trimming stripped 0 bases from V and 0 bases from J, with 6 bases between. The CDR3 spells CASSQEYSSYEQYF. CDR3 DNA sequence: TGCGCCAGCAGCCAAGAGTACAGCTCCTACGAGCAGTACTTC.

The V call is TRBV28, the J call TRBJ2-7, with TRBD1 matching 10 bases. The V gene's germline CDR1 is MDHEN and CDR2 SYDVKM. This CDR3 has 16 amino acids. The junction had 14 bases not matched to a gene; V was cut back by 6 bases and J by 6 bases. This CDR3 reads CASRPRGGQGGVEQYF. Here the CDR3 DNA reads TGTGCCAGCAGACCAAGGGGAGGACAGGGGGGGGTCGAGCAGTACTTC.

The table lists this clonotype with a few counts. The chain recombines TRBV29-1 with TRBJ2-5, with TRBD1 as a possible D gene (6 bases). The last part of the DNA fits TRBJ2-4 better; the J call may be wrong. CDR3 length: 13 amino acids. Germline CDR1 SQVTM, CDR2 ANQGSEA. Here the CDR3 reads CSAEDTGMGIQYF. CDR3 bases: TGCAGCGCCGAAGACACAGGGATGGGCATTCAGTACTTC.

This clonotype was seen more than once but under ten times. The V and J genes are TRBV2 and TRBJ2-1; a possible D gene is TRBD1 (6 bases). The CDR3 consists of 16 residues. Germline V gives CDR1 SNHLY, CDR2 FYNNEI. The V end lost 6 bases, the J end lost 8 bases, and 23 bases lay between the germline ends. CDR3 DNA sequence: TGTGCCAGCAGGTTTTTGGGGGCTTCAAGTTCGGATGAGCAGTTCTTC. Amino acids: CASRFLGASSSDEQFF.

This clonotype was recorded a few times. The chain couples TRBV29-1 to TRBJ2-7, with D possibly being TRBD1 (5 bases). The germline V gene encodes CDR1 SQVTM and CDR2 ANQGSEA. Trimming removed 1 base from V and 0 bases from J, with 13 bases in between. The CDR3 runs to 15 residues. CDR3 nucleotide sequence: TGCAGCGTTGAAGGTTGGGGCAGGAGCTCCTACGAGCAGTACTTC. Translating gives CSVEGWGRSSYEQYF.

The genes are TRBV18 and TRBJ1-1; a possible D gene is TRBD1 (6 bases). The CDR3 contains 16 residues. The germline V and J ends were trimmed by 2 bases and 1 base, with 14 bases remaining between them. The germline gives CDR1 KGHSH, CDR2 LQKENI. Here the CDR3 reads CASSPYQGWGNTEAFF. CDR3 nucleotides: TGTGCCAGCTCACCATACCAGGGGTGGGGGAACACTGAAGCTTTCTTT. The full variable domain, completed using reference TRBV18 and TRBJ1-1, is NAGVMQNPRHLVRRRGQEARLRCSPMKGHSHVYWYRQLPEEGLKFMVYLQKENIIDESGMPKERFSAEFPKEGPSILRIQQVVRGDSAAYFCASSPYQGWGNTEAFFGQGTRLTVV.